Listed below are T cell receptor beta chains from one sample, sequenced in a study of blood T cell repertoires in COVID-19. Generated by immunoSEQ multiplex PCR, the TCRdb table keeps only in-frame clones and is missing some. The sample contains about 200,000 clones, about 84% of which appear only once. Sequencing was carried out using peripheral blood. These receptor sequences come from a woman aged 80 or over with acute or convalescent COVID-19. Both conserved end residues are part of each CDR3. D genes are given only for firm matches. Only some rows state a clone size, as once, few, many or a class for expanded clones.

d_call: -
clone_size: -
v_call: TRBV20-1
j_call: TRBJ2-5
cdr3_nt: TGCAGTGCTAGTGAGGGAGGCGAGACCCAGTACTTC
cdr3_aa: CSASEGGETQYF

d_call: -
clone_size: -
v_call: TRBV27
j_call: TRBJ1-2
cdr3_nt: TGTGCCAGCAGTTTGCACGCGTTCGGGGGGCGTAACTATGGCTACACCTTC
cdr3_aa: CASSLHAFGGRNYGYTF

d_call: TRBD2
clone_size: few
v_call: TRBV5-1
j_call: TRBJ2-5
cdr3_nt: TGCGCCAGCAGCTTGTCGCAGGGACTAGCGGAACAAGAGACCCAGTACTTC
cdr3_aa: CASSLSQGLAEQETQYF

d_call: -
clone_size: -
v_call: TRBV6-5
j_call: TRBJ1-5
cdr3_nt: TGTGCCAGCAAGAGGGCAGGCTACAATCAGCCCCAGCATTTT
cdr3_aa: CASKRAGYNQPQHF

d_call: -
clone_size: -
v_call: TRBV6-5
j_call: TRBJ1-5
cdr3_nt: TGTGCCAGCAGTTACTCATACAGGGCTAATCAGCCCCAGCATTTT
cdr3_aa: CASSYSYRANQPQHF

d_call: TRBD1
clone_size: -
v_call: TRBV7-9
j_call: TRBJ1-5
cdr3_nt: TGTGCCAGCAGTTGGGACAGCGTCAATCAGCCCCAGCATTTT
cdr3_aa: CASSWDSVNQPQHF

d_call: -
clone_size: -
v_call: TRBV7-2
j_call: TRBJ1-1
cdr3_nt: TGTGCCAGCAGCCCAAGGGGTTTAAACACTGAAGCTTTCTTT
cdr3_aa: CASSPRGLNTEAFF

d_call: -
clone_size: -
v_call: TRBV19
j_call: TRBJ1-6
cdr3_nt: TGTGCCAGTAGTATAGCAAGGGGTGGATCACCCCTCCACTTT
cdr3_aa: CASSIARGGSPLHF

d_call: TRBD1
clone_size: once
v_call: TRBV19
j_call: TRBJ2-2
cdr3_nt: TGTGCCAGTAGTGAAACAGGGGGCAGTGGCACCGGGGAGCTGTTTTTT
cdr3_aa: CASSETGGSGTGELFF

d_call: -
clone_size: few
v_call: TRBV21-1
j_call: TRBJ1-1
cdr3_nt: TGTGCCAGCAGCAGTACGCACATGAACACTGAAGCTTTCTTT
cdr3_aa: CASSSTHMNTEAFF

d_call: -
clone_size: few
v_call: TRBV5-1
j_call: TRBJ1-4
cdr3_nt: TGCGCCAGCAGCTTGGGGACAGCAACTAATGAAAAACTGTTTTTT
cdr3_aa: CASSLGTATNEKLFF

d_call: TRBD1
clone_size: -
v_call: TRBV7-8
j_call: TRBJ1-1
cdr3_nt: TGTGCCAGCAGCTTAGCGCGCGGGCAGGGGGCTTCTGAAGCTTTCTTT
cdr3_aa: CASSLARGQGASEAFF

d_call: -
clone_size: -
v_call: TRBV2
j_call: TRBJ1-2
cdr3_nt: TGTGCCAGCAGTGAAAGGGGGAACTATGGCTACACCTTC
cdr3_aa: CASSERGNYGYTF

d_call: -
clone_size: -
v_call: TRBV6-1
j_call: TRBJ2-7
cdr3_nt: TGTGCCAGCAGTGAGGGGCAGATCCTACGACGGTACTTC
cdr3_aa: CASSEGQILRRYF

d_call: TRBD1
clone_size: once
v_call: TRBV3-1/TRBV3-2
j_call: TRBJ1-2
cdr3_nt: TGTGCCAGCAGCATAGGACAGGGAGTTAGGTATGGCTACACCTTC
cdr3_aa: CASSIGQGVRYGYTF

d_call: -
clone_size: -
v_call: TRBV6-5
j_call: TRBJ1-2
cdr3_nt: TGTGCCAGCAGTTACAAGGACAGCAACTATGGCTACACCTTC
cdr3_aa: CASSYKDSNYGYTF

d_call: TRBD1
clone_size: -
v_call: TRBV6-6
j_call: TRBJ2-7
cdr3_nt: TGTGCCAGCAGTTACGAGACAGGGGGGACCTACGAGCAGTACTTC
cdr3_aa: CASSYETGGTYEQYF

d_call: TRBD1
clone_size: few
v_call: TRBV14
j_call: TRBJ1-1
cdr3_nt: TGTGCCAGCAGCCAGGGACAGATGCCAACTGAAGCTTTCTTT
cdr3_aa: CASSQGQMPTEAFF

d_call: -
clone_size: -
v_call: TRBV7-2
j_call: TRBJ2-7
cdr3_nt: TGTGCCAGCAGCTTAAGCGTTACCAACTACGAGCAGTACTTC
cdr3_aa: CASSLSVTNYEQYF

d_call: TRBD2
clone_size: -
v_call: TRBV11-1
j_call: TRBJ2-1
cdr3_nt: TGTGCCAGCAGCTTACCGCCTAGCGGGTCCTACAATGAGCAGTTCTTC
cdr3_aa: CASSLPPSGSYNEQFF

d_call: -
clone_size: -
v_call: TRBV9
j_call: TRBJ1-1
cdr3_nt: TGTGCCAGCAGCGTAGTGGACGCGGGGACTGAAGCTTTCTTT
cdr3_aa: CASSVVDAGTEAFF

d_call: TRBD1
clone_size: -
v_call: TRBV7-9
j_call: TRBJ1-2
cdr3_nt: TGTGCCAGCAGCGCATGGACAGGGCCCAGTGACTATGGCTACACCTTC
cdr3_aa: CASSAWTGPSDYGYTF

d_call: TRBD2
clone_size: -
v_call: TRBV6-5
j_call: TRBJ2-7
cdr3_nt: TGTGCCAGCCGAAAGCGACTAGCGGCCTCCTACGAGCAGTACTTC
cdr3_aa: CASRKRLAASYEQYF

d_call: TRBD2
clone_size: -
v_call: TRBV28
j_call: TRBJ2-7
cdr3_nt: TGTGCCAGCAGTTTCTCCATGGGACTATCCTACGAGCAGTACTTC
cdr3_aa: CASSFSMGLSYEQYF

d_call: -
clone_size: -
v_call: TRBV3-1/TRBV3-2
j_call: TRBJ1-5
cdr3_nt: TGTGCCAGCAGCCAATCTGCAGGGATTCCCAATCAGCCCCAGCATTTT
cdr3_aa: CASSQSAGIPNQPQHF

d_call: TRBD1
clone_size: -
v_call: TRBV9
j_call: TRBJ1-3
cdr3_nt: TGTGCCAGCAGCGTAGGAGCGGGACAGGGTCAAGGAGCGTATGGAAACACCATATATTTT
cdr3_aa: CASSVGAGQGQGAYGNTIYF

d_call: TRBD1
clone_size: few
v_call: TRBV5-1
j_call: TRBJ2-3
cdr3_nt: TGCGCCAGCAGCTCGGGACAGAGCACAGATACGCAGTATTTT
cdr3_aa: CASSSGQSTDTQYF

d_call: TRBD2
clone_size: -
v_call: TRBV14
j_call: TRBJ2-5
cdr3_nt: TGTGCCAGCAGCCGACTAGCGGGGGGGCAACCGACCCAGTACTTC
cdr3_aa: CASSRLAGGQPTQYF

d_call: -
clone_size: few
v_call: TRBV19
j_call: TRBJ2-5
cdr3_nt: TGTGCCAGTAGTCCTCCCCTCCGGGAGACCCAGTACTTC
cdr3_aa: CASSPPLRETQYF

d_call: TRBD1
clone_size: -
v_call: TRBV5-4
j_call: TRBJ1-2
cdr3_nt: TGTGCCAGCAGCTTAAAGGGGGCGAGTGGCTACACCTTC
cdr3_aa: CASSLKGASGYTF

d_call: TRBD2
clone_size: once
v_call: TRBV5-1
j_call: TRBJ2-7
cdr3_nt: TGCGCCAGCACCGAAAGACTAGCGGGGACCTACGAGCAGTACTTC
cdr3_aa: CASTERLAGTYEQYF

d_call: -
clone_size: -
v_call: TRBV4-2
j_call: TRBJ1-2
cdr3_nt: TGTGCCAGCAGGAGGGTCGGTACGAGTGCTGGCTACACCTTC
cdr3_aa: CASRRVGTSAGYTF

d_call: TRBD1
clone_size: -
v_call: TRBV6-6
j_call: TRBJ2-6
cdr3_nt: TGTGCCAGCAGCGCAACAGAGAAGGACAGGGGCCTCTCTGGGGCCAACGTCCTGACTTTC
cdr3_aa: CASSATEKDRGLSGANVLTF

d_call: TRBD1
clone_size: once
v_call: TRBV5-6
j_call: TRBJ1-4
cdr3_nt: TGTGCCAGCAGCTTGGGGACAGGGAGAGGGGTCAGTGAAAAACTGTTTTTT
cdr3_aa: CASSLGTGRGVSEKLFF

d_call: -
clone_size: -
v_call: TRBV2
j_call: TRBJ1-6
cdr3_nt: TGTGCCAGCAGCCCCGGACAGAGAGACGATTCACCCCTCCACTTT
cdr3_aa: CASSPGQRDDSPLHF

d_call: -
clone_size: -
v_call: TRBV30
j_call: TRBJ1-1
cdr3_nt: TGTGCCTGGAGTGTAACAAAGCGGCAGGAGACTTTTAAGATGAACACTGAAGCTTTCTTT
cdr3_aa: CAWSVTKRQETFKMNTEAFF

d_call: -
clone_size: -
v_call: TRBV2
j_call: TRBJ2-6
cdr3_nt: TGTGCCAGCAGTGATATGGCGCAGGGAAGGCTGACTTTC
cdr3_aa: CASSDMAQGRLTF

d_call: TRBD2
clone_size: -
v_call: TRBV11-2
j_call: TRBJ2-7
cdr3_nt: TGTGCCAGCAGCCTCGCTAGCGGTATCTCCTACGAGCAGTACTTC
cdr3_aa: CASSLASGISYEQYF

d_call: -
clone_size: -
v_call: TRBV6-5
j_call: TRBJ1-1
cdr3_nt: TGTGCCAGCCTCCCATACGGGACACACACTGAAGCTTTCTTT
cdr3_aa: CASLPYGTHTEAFF

d_call: -
clone_size: -
v_call: TRBV5-1
j_call: TRBJ1-4
cdr3_nt: TGCGCCAGCAGCTTGGGCTACAGGGTTAATGAAAAACTGTTTTTT
cdr3_aa: CASSLGYRVNEKLFF

d_call: TRBD2
clone_size: few
v_call: TRBV7-3
j_call: TRBJ2-5
cdr3_nt: TGTGCCAGCAGCCGACTAGCGGGAACGGGAGAGACCCAGTACTTC
cdr3_aa: CASSRLAGTGETQYF

d_call: -
clone_size: -
v_call: TRBV5-1
j_call: TRBJ2-5
cdr3_nt: TGCGCCAGCAGCTTGGTCGGGTCGCAAGAGACCCAGTACTTC
cdr3_aa: CASSLVGSQETQYF

d_call: TRBD1
clone_size: -
v_call: TRBV5-1
j_call: TRBJ2-5
cdr3_nt: TGCGCCAGCAGCTTGGCTGGGACAGACCAAGAGACCCAGTACTTC
cdr3_aa: CASSLAGTDQETQYF

d_call: TRBD1
clone_size: -
v_call: TRBV5-4
j_call: TRBJ2-2
cdr3_nt: TGTGCCAGCAGCTTGGTTCCGACAGGGGGGGTCGGGGAGCTGTTTTTT
cdr3_aa: CASSLVPTGGVGELFF

d_call: TRBD1
clone_size: -
v_call: TRBV19
j_call: TRBJ1-2
cdr3_nt: TGTGCCAGTACCATACAGGGGTTAGCTAACTATGGCTACACCTTC
cdr3_aa: CASTIQGLANYGYTF

d_call: -
clone_size: -
v_call: TRBV18
j_call: TRBJ1-6
cdr3_nt: TGTGCCAGCTCACCACCGATAGGGGTCGGGAATTCACCCCTCCACTTT
cdr3_aa: CASSPPIGVGNSPLHF

d_call: -
clone_size: -
v_call: TRBV19
j_call: TRBJ1-2
cdr3_nt: TGTGCCAGTAATGAGGCTGCAGCTGGCTACACCTTC
cdr3_aa: CASNEAAAGYTF

d_call: -
clone_size: -
v_call: TRBV3-1/TRBV3-2
j_call: TRBJ2-2
cdr3_nt: TGTGCCAGCAGCCGAAATGGAGGCTCGAACACCGGGGAGCTGTTTTTT
cdr3_aa: CASSRNGGSNTGELFF

d_call: -
clone_size: -
v_call: TRBV10-1
j_call: TRBJ1-5
cdr3_nt: TGCGCCAGCAGTGACCCTGGGCGTAGCAATCAGCCCCAGCATTTT
cdr3_aa: CASSDPGRSNQPQHF

d_call: -
clone_size: -
v_call: TRBV18
j_call: TRBJ1-3
cdr3_nt: TGTGCCAGCTCACCACCCACAGGGACTGGAAACACCATATATTTT
cdr3_aa: CASSPPTGTGNTIYF

d_call: TRBD1
clone_size: -
v_call: TRBV6-2/TRBV6-3
j_call: TRBJ1-2
cdr3_nt: TGTGCCAGCAGCCTAGGACAGGCCCGGGTCTACTATGGCTACACCTTC
cdr3_aa: CASSLGQARVYYGYTF

d_call: -
clone_size: -
v_call: TRBV11-3
j_call: TRBJ2-2
cdr3_nt: TGTGCCAGCAGCTTAGATCCGGAGGCCGGGGAGCTGTTTTTT
cdr3_aa: CASSLDPEAGELFF

d_call: TRBD2
clone_size: -
v_call: TRBV4-1
j_call: TRBJ2-4
cdr3_nt: TGCGCCAGCAGCCAAGACGGGACTAGCGGGAGGGTGGGAGCCAAAAACATTCAGTACTTC
cdr3_aa: CASSQDGTSGRVGAKNIQYF

d_call: -
clone_size: -
v_call: TRBV6-5
j_call: TRBJ1-3
cdr3_nt: TGTGCCAGCAGTTACGATCCCGGGGACTCTGGAAACACCATATATTTT
cdr3_aa: CASSYDPGDSGNTIYF

d_call: TRBD1
clone_size: -
v_call: TRBV4-1
j_call: TRBJ1-2
cdr3_nt: TGCGCCAGCAGCCAACGGGACAGGGGGGGCTATGGCTACACCTTC
cdr3_aa: CASSQRDRGGYGYTF